This TCR beta chain was captured in a study of blood T cell repertoires in COVID-19. Study background: Whether acute or convalescent, the COVID-19 samples came from the United States, Italy and Spain. PBMCs, B-cell-depleted T cells, or T cells were the source of the cDNA or gDNA that made up the material.

This clone was seen a handful of times. Each participant's cohort was designated according to participant-reported clinical history. This CDR3 comprises 13 residues. Trimming took 5 bases from V and 0 from J, leaving 5 bases between them. Looked up from germline, CDR1 is SGHTA and CDR2 is FQGNSA. In the study's own analysis: Counts of nucleated cells, estimated from reference gene primer amplification, were obtained. This table comes from immunoSEQ multiplex PCR, and its TCRdb copy is limited to in-frame clones, with some not included. That table gives V, J and clone size, and the DNA gave D and trimming. The sample includes a few hundred thousand clones, about nine tenths of them seen just once.

The receptor was isolated from a woman in her thirties or forties who had been exposed to COVID-19. Material: PBMCs or T cells enriched from blood (not recorded which). The rearrangement links TRBV7-2 to TRBJ2-1; D ambiguous. This CDR3 reads CASSQFSYNEQFF. The CDR3 DNA sequence: TGTGCCAGCAGCCAATTCTCCTACAATGAGCAGTTCTTC.